Below are 20 T cell receptor beta chains sequenced from a single sample in a study of early T cells in non-severe SARS-CoV-2 infection. TCRdb called the 5' RACE reads again in MiXCR, with one record for every CDR3 protein. The table lists more than 55,000 distinct CDR3 sequences, 8.5% to 10% of them singletons, with about 16% in the top ten. The sample taken for sequencing was whole blood. The receptors shown here come from an adult who was a healthcare worker with PCR-confirmed SARS-CoV-2 infection or an uninfected control (not recorded which).

The V call is TRBV7-3, the J call TRBJ1-5; D gene unclear. Germline V gives CDR1 SGHTA, CDR2 FQGTGA. The length of the CDR3 is 13 residues. The V end was cut by 3 bases, the J end by 2 bases, with 5 bases between. CDR3 protein: CASSFDGNQPQHF. The DNA for the CDR3 is TGTGCCAGCAGCTTCGACGGCAATCAGCCCCAGCATTTT.

This clonotype showed up just a few times. The chain carries TRBV29-1 and TRBJ2-2; D is unclear. The germline V and J ends were trimmed by 3 bases and 1 base, with 6 bases remaining between them. This CDR3 has 13 residues. CDR1 and CDR2 from the germline V gene are SQVTM and ANQGSEA. The DNA for the CDR3 is TGCAGCGTTGACCCAGAGAACACCGGGGAGCTGTTTTTT. Its protein is CSVDPENTGELFF.

This clonotype was observed many times. The chain is built from TRBV6-1 and TRBJ2-7; 12 bases are a match to TRBD2. Germline trimming cut 6 bases from V and 3 bases from J; bases unmatched to any gene: 6. The CDR3 is made up of 15 amino acids. Germline V gives CDR1 MNHNS, CDR2 SASEGT. CDR3 DNA sequence: TGTGCCAGCAGCATAGGACTAGCGGGGAACTACGAGCAGTACTTC. Translated: CASSIGLAGNYEQYF.

This clonotype was seen at least ten times. V gene TRBV5-1 combines with J gene TRBJ1-5; D not resolved. Trimming shortened V by 0 bases and J by 1 base, and 8 bases separated the two germline ends. The CDR3 extends over 15 amino acids. Germline V gene data show CDR1 as SGHRS and CDR2 as YFSETQ. Here the CDR3 reads CASSLGGLSNQPQHF. Written as DNA, the CDR3 is TGCGCCAGCAGCTTGGGTGGACTGAGCAATCAGCCCCAGCATTTT.

V and J are TRBV29-1 and TRBJ1-1; D is uncertain. Trimming removed 5 bases from V and 8 bases from J, with 9 bases in between. The germline V gene encodes CDR1 SQVTM and CDR2 ANQGSEA. The CDR3 runs 10 residues. The CDR3 nucleotides are TGCAGCGTTATGGACCGCGAAGCTTTCTTT. Amino acids: CSVMDREAFF.

The rearrangement joins TRBV20-1 to TRBJ2-1; D is unclear. Trimming removed 4 bases at V and 2 bases at J, with 12 bases between. From germline, CDR1 is DFQATT and CDR2 SNEGSKA (reference sequence). The CDR3 contains 14 residues. The CDR3, as DNA: TGCAGTGCTATGACTGTAGGTGCCTACAATGAGCAGTTCTTC. It codes for CSAMTVGAYNEQFF.

The chain is built from TRBV27 and TRBJ2-3; D is uncertain. The germline V gene has CDR1 MNHEY and CDR2 SMNVEV (reference sequence). V dropped 6 bases and J dropped 4 bases, with 11 bases sitting between them. The CDR3 contains 13 residues. CDR3 loop: CASSVLGPDTQYF. DNA for the CDR3: TGTGCCAGCAGCGTCCTGGGCCCAGATACGCAGTATTTT.

The CDR3 region has the DNA TGCGCCAGCAGCCCTAAAGGGCTTAAAAGCCTGATGCATGAAAAACTGTTTTTT. This gives the protein CASSPKGLKSLMHEKLFF. This chain links TRBV5-1 with TRBJ1-4; no firm D call. The germline CDR1 and CDR2 sequences are SGHRS and YFSETQ. This CDR3 has 18 amino acids. Deletions cut 4 bases from V and 6 bases from J, with 25 bases between.

This clonotype was seen at least ten times. J is TRBJ2-3 and V is TRBV9; TRBD2 matches 8 bases. J gave up 4 bases and V 4 bases, and 8 bases lay outside the gene matches. CDR3 size: 15 residues. CDR1 is SGDLS, CDR2 YYNGEE, per germline. This CDR3 reads CASSLGVAGSDTQYF. The CDR3 nucleotides are TGTGCCAGCAGCTTGGGGGTAGCGGGGTCAGATACGCAGTATTTT.

This rearrangement joins TRBV28 to TRBJ2-7; no definite D call. Germline CDR1 reads MDHEN; CDR2 reads SYDVKM. The CDR3 loop spans 14 amino acids. V lost 3 bases and J 9 bases, leaving 18 bases between the germline ends. The CDR3 DNA sequence: TGTGCCAGCAGTTTCGGGCCGACCCTACTTGGGCAGTACTTC. Protein sequence: CASSFGPTLLGQYF.

The chain couples TRBV5-6 to TRBJ2-5, with 7 bases aligning to TRBD2. Germline V gene data show CDR1 as SGHDT and CDR2 as YYEEEE. The CDR3 spans 18 residues. Losses at the gene ends were 4 bases for V and 2 bases for J; bases not matched to a gene: 17. The CDR3 nucleotides read TGTGCCAGCAGCCCAACGGCGGGAGCCGCCTTAATACAAGAGACCCAGTACTTC. Translation gives CASSPTAGAALIQETQYF.

The CDR3 bases are TGTGCCAGCAGTTTCATCCCCTCGGAGGGGACTAACTCCTACAATGAGCAGTTCTTC. As protein: CASSFIPSEGTNSYNEQFF. This chain connects TRBV28 to TRBJ2-1; 7 bases agree with TRBD2. Germline lookup yields CDR1 MDHEN and CDR2 SYDVKM. The CDR3 is 19 amino acids. V shed 3 bases, J shed 0 bases, and the junction held 14 bases outside the gene matches.

The chain links TRBV6-5 to TRBJ2-1, with D possibly TRBD2 on 6 matching bases. The V end was cut by 4 bases, the J end by 6 bases, with 19 bases between. The germline gives CDR1 MNHEY, CDR2 SVGAGI. This CDR3 has 16 residues. The CDR3 protein is CASSSGGGFRSNEQFF. Here the CDR3 DNA reads TGTGCCAGCAGTTCCGGTGGAGGGTTTCGTTCCAATGAGCAGTTCTTC.

This chain joins TRBV3-1 and TRBJ1-1, with D perhaps matching TRBD1 (5 bases). In germline, CDR1 is LGHDT, CDR2 YNNKEL (reference sequence). Trimming removed 4 bases from V and 3 bases from J, with 12 bases in between. The CDR3 contains 14 residues. Here the CDR3 DNA reads TGTGCCAGCAGCCGGGGGGGACCCTACACTGAAGCTTTCTTT. It specifies CASSRGGPYTEAFF.

The J gene is TRBJ2-3, the V gene TRBV7-2; 11 bases are shared with TRBD2. Germline lookup yields CDR1 SGHTA and CDR2 FQGNSA. V was clipped by 5 bases and J by 0 bases; unmatched bases: 4. CDR3 length: 16 amino acids. The CDR3 sequence is CASSRLAGLSTDTQYF. The CDR3 DNA reads as TGTGCCAGCAGCAGACTAGCGGGGCTTAGCACAGATACGCAGTATTTT.

This clonotype was detected ten times or more. The chain has TRBV2 and TRBJ2-2; 8 positions agree with TRBD2. The CDR3 runs to 15 residues. V shed 7 bases and J 5 bases; nucleotides not matched to a gene: 9. Germline values: CDR1 SNHLY, CDR2 FYNNEI. CDR3 DNA: TGTGCCAGCACCGGGACTAGTGGGGGGACCGGGGAGCTGTTTTTT. It is translated as CASTGTSGGTGELFF.

The chain couples TRBV27 to TRBJ2-3, with D possibly being TRBD1 (6 bases). From germline, CDR1 is MNHEY and CDR2 SMNVEV (reference sequence). CDR3 length: 13 residues. Trimming stripped 6 bases from V and 4 bases from J, with 11 bases between. The CDR3 DNA sequence: TGTGCCAGCAGACAGACAGGCGCAGATACGCAGTATTTT. Its protein product is CASRQTGADTQYF.

This clonotype was picked up many times. V is TRBV3-1 and J is TRBJ1-1; tentatively, D is TRBD1 (6 bases). The CDR3 has 14 residues. V was trimmed by 7 bases and J by 5 bases, leaving 17 bases between them. Germline V gene data show CDR1 as LGHDT and CDR2 as YNNKEL (reference sequence). The CDR3 reads CASTLGGAFTEAFF. In nucleotides, the CDR3 is TGTGCCAGCACCCTCGGGGGGGCTTTTACTGAAGCTTTCTTT.

This clonotype was counted a few times. The chain has TRBV7-2 and TRBJ2-3, with 8 bases identical to TRBD2. The germline V gene has CDR1 SGHTA and CDR2 FQGNSA. The CDR3 is made up of 16 amino acids. Trimming removed 4 bases from V and 5 bases from J; junction bases left unmatched: 11. The CDR3 protein is CASSSVSGKIEDTQYF. The DNA for the CDR3 is TGTGCCAGCAGCTCAGTTAGCGGGAAAATCGAAGATACGCAGTATTTT.

By sample share, this clonotype is medium-sized. The rearrangement links TRBV19 to TRBJ2-7; D may be TRBD1 or TRBD2 (5 bases each). The germline V and J ends were trimmed by 3 bases and 0 bases, with 12 bases remaining between them. The CDR3 contains 15 residues. Germline CDR1 is LNHDA and CDR2 is SQIVND (reference sequence). The CDR3 spells CASSILRDGSYEQYF. CDR3 DNA sequence: TGTGCCAGTAGTATCCTCCGGGACGGCTCCTACGAGCAGTACTTC.